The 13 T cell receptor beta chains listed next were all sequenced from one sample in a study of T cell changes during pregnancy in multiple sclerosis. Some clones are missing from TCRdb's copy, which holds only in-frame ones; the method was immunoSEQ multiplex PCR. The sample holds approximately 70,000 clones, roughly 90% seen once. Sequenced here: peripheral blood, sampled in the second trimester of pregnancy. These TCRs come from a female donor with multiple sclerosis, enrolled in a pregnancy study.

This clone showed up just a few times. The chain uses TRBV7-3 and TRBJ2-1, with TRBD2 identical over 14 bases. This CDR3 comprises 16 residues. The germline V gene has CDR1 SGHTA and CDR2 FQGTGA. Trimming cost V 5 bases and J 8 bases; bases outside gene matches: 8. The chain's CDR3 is CASSTWTSGGTDEQFF. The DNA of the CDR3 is TGTGCCAGCAGCACCTGGACTAGCGGGGGGACGGATGAGCAGTTCTTC.

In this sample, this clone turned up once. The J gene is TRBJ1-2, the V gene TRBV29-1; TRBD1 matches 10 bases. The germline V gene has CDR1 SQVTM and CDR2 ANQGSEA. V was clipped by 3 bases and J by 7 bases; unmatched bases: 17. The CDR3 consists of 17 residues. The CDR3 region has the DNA TGCAGCGTTGAGGGCCTAAGGACAGGGGGAAGCCTAAGTGGCTACACCTTC. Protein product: CSVEGLRTGGSLSGYTF.

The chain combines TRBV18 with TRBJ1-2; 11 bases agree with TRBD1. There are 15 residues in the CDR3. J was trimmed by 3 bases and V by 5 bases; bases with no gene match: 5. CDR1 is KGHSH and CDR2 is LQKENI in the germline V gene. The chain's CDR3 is CASSTLGQGDYGYTF. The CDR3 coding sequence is TGTGCCAGCTCAACCCTGGGACAGGGGGACTATGGCTACACCTTC.

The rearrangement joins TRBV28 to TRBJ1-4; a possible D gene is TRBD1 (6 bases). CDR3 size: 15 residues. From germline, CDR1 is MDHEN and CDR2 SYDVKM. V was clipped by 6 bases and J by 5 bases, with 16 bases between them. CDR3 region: CASSPRQVGNEKLFF. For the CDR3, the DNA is TGTGCCAGCAGCCCTAGACAGGTCGGAAATGAAAAACTGTTTTTT.

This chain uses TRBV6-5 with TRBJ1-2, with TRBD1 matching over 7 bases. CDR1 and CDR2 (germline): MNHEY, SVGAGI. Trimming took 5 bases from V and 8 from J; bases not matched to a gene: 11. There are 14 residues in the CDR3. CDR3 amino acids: CASSPDWRGPGYTF. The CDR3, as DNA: TGTGCCAGCAGTCCAGACTGGAGGGGGCCCGGCTACACCTTC.

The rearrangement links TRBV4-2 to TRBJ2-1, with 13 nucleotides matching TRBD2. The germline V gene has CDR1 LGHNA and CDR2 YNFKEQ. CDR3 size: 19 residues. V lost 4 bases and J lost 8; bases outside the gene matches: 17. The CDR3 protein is CASSPGESGTSGILDEQFF. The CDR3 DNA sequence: TGTGCCAGCAGCCCGGGTGAGTCCGGGACTAGCGGGATCCTCGATGAGCAGTTCTTC.

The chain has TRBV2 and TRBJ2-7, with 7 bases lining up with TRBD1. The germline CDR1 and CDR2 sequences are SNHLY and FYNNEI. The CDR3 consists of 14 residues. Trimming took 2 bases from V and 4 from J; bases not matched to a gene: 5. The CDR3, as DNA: TGTGCCAGCAGTGAAAGACAGGGCCCATACGAGCAGTACTTC. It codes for CASSERQGPYEQYF.

CDR3 protein: CASKSQVAISYEQYF. CDR3 bases: TGTGCCAGCAAATCACAGGTGGCGATCTCCTACGAGCAGTACTTC. V gene TRBV2 combines with J gene TRBJ2-7; the D gene is possibly TRBD1 (5 bases). Germline-derived CDR1 and CDR2 are SNHLY and FYNNEI. V lost 7 bases and J lost 0, with 16 bases in between. This CDR3 is built from 15 residues.

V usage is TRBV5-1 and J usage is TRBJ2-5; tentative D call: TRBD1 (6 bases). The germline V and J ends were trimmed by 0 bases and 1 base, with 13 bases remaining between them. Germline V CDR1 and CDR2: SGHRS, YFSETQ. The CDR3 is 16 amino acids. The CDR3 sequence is CASSLAGGQTQETQYF. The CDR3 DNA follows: TGCGCCAGCAGCTTGGCCGGAGGACAGACCCAAGAGACCCAGTACTTC.

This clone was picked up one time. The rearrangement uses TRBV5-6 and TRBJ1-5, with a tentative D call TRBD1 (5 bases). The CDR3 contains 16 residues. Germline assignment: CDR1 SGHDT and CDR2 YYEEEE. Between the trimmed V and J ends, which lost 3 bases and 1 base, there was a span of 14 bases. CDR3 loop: CASSSRTGQSNQPQHF. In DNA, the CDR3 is TGTGCCAGCAGCTCTAGAACCGGACAAAGCAATCAGCCCCAGCATTTT.

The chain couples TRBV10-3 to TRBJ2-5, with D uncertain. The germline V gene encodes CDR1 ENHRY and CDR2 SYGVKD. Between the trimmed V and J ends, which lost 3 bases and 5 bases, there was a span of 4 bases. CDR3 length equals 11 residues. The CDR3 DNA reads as TGTGCCATCAGTGAAGCGGAGACCCAGTACTTC. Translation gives CAISEAETQYF.

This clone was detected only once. The CDR3, as DNA: TGTGCCTGGATCCCAGGCGGGAGCCATGAGCAGTTCTTC. Translated: CAWIPGGSHEQFF. V and J are TRBV30 and TRBJ2-1, with 7 bases that match TRBD2. Per the germline V gene, CDR1 is GTSNPN and CDR2 is SVGIG (reference sequence). V lost 4 bases and J lost 8; bases outside the gene matches: 8. This CDR3 comprises 13 residues.

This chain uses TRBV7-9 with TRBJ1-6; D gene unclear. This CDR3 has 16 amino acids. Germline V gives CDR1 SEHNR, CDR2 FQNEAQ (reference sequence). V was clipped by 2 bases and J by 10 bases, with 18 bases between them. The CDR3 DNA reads TGTGCCAGCAGCTTATCGACTGCTGCTCGCGGCTCACCCCTCCACTTT. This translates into CASSLSTAARGSPLHF.